A single sample is the source of the 6 T cell receptor beta chains below, sequenced in a study of CD8+ T cells in alopecia areata. TCR sequencing used cDNA made by reverse transcription of extracted RNA. Method: immunoSEQ multiplex PCR; TCRdb's copy keeps in-frame clones and lacks some. The repertoire consists of over 150,000 clones, with 60% to 70% occurring once and the leading ten covering roughly 3.3%. Treatment denoted: oral pan-JAK inhibitor, 5-10 mg twice daily. Sample: CD4+ T cells sorted from blood, taken at week 4, from a patient treated with tofacitinib. These receptor sequences come from a human donor with alopecia areata.

Written as DNA, the CDR3 is TGTGCCAGCAGTCGAGCTGGTGGGGAGGGAGAGACCCAGTACTTC. Its protein product is CASSRAGGEGETQYF. This chain uses TRBV9 with TRBJ2-5; 7 bases are shared with TRBD2. V dropped 5 bases and J dropped 4; count of bases not matched to a gene: 11. CDR3 size: 15 residues. Germline V gene sequence: CDR1 SGDLS, CDR2 YYNGEE.

V usage is TRBV25-1 and J usage is TRBJ2-7, with 7 positions matching TRBD1. V trimming: 1 base; J trimming: 6 bases; junction bases outside the gene matches: 9. Germline V gene data show CDR1 as MGHDK and CDR2 as SYGVNS. The length of the CDR3 is 15 residues. The CDR3 sequence is CASSELGTTGREQYF. In DNA form, the CDR3 reads TGTGCCAGCAGTGAATTAGGGACGACAGGGCGCGAGCAGTACTTC.

This clone was seen only once. The chain links TRBV15 to TRBJ1-6; unclear D gene. V was clipped by 0 bases and J by 9 bases, with 9 bases between them. The CDR3 consists of 14 residues. The V gene's germline CDR1 is LNHNV and CDR2 YYDKDF (reference sequence). CDR3 DNA sequence: TGTGCCACCAGCAGAGACGGTTTGGGTTCACCCCTCCACTTT. Translated: CATSRDGLGSPLHF.

The rearrangement links TRBV15 to TRBJ2-7, with D uncertain. Trimming pared 0 bases from V and 2 bases from J, leaving 5 bases between. The germline CDR1 and CDR2 sequences are LNHNV and YYDKDF (reference sequence). This CDR3 is built from 13 residues. The CDR3 DNA follows: TGTGCCACCAGCAGAGATCTCGCCTACGAGCAGTACTTC. This gives the protein CATSRDLAYEQYF. The full variable domain, rest sourced from reference TRBV15 and TRBJ2-7, is DAMVIQNPRYQVTQFGKPVTLSCSQTLNHNVMYWYQQKSSQAPKLLFHYYDKDFNNEADTPDNFQSRRPNTSFCFLDIRSPGLGDTAMYLCATSRDLAYEQYFGPGTRLTVT.

Only a few counts were recorded for this clone. The CDR3 here is CASSTTALNTEAFF. DNA of the CDR3: TGTGCCAGTAGTACGACAGCCCTTAACACTGAAGCTTTCTTT. The rearrangement uses TRBV19 and TRBJ1-1, with D possibly being TRBD1 (5 bases). This CDR3 is 14 amino acids long. Looked up from germline, CDR1 is LNHDA and CDR2 is SQIVND (reference sequence). The ends were cut back, 4 bases at V and 2 bases at J, with 11 bases in the middle. Supplemented by reference TRBV19 and TRBJ1-1, the full variable domain reads DGGITQSPKYLFRKEGQNVTLSCEQNLNHDAMYWYRQDPGQGLRLIYYSQIVNDFQKGDIAEGYSVSREKKESFPLTVTSAQKNPTAFYLCASSTTALNTEAFFGQGTRLTVV.

There are a few counts of this clone. CDR3 loop: CASSRDSGQGLREQYF. CDR3 nucleotides: TGCGCCAGCAGCCGCGATTCGGGACAGGGGCTACGGGAGCAGTACTTC. This chain links TRBV5-1 with TRBJ2-7; 10 bases are a match to TRBD1. The CDR3 covers 16 residues. Germline V lookup: CDR1 SGHRS, CDR2 YFSETQ. Germline trimming cut 4 bases from V and 7 bases from J; bases unmatched to any gene: 14.